What follows is one T cell receptor beta chain and its context. These data originate in a study of blood T cell repertoires in COVID-19. In the study overall: PBMCs, B-cell-depleted T cells, or T cells were the source of the cDNA or gDNA that made up the material.

Categorization into cohorts depended on clinical history that participants reported. How the authors handled the data: Reference gene primers were amplified, and this amplification served to estimate nucleated cell counts. The table came from immunoSEQ multiplex PCR; TCRdb's copy has only in-frame clones and leaves some out. That table furnishes V, J and clone size, whereas the DNA furnished D and trimming. The sample lists over 200,000 clones; roughly 85% were seen once. Germline CDR1 reads PRHDT; CDR2 reads FYEKMQ (reference sequence). The CDR3 is made up of 19 amino acids. Between the trimmed V and J ends, which lost 3 bases and 2 bases, there was a span of 26 bases.

This sequence joins TRBV13 and TRBJ2-7; D remains ambiguous. The receptor was isolated from a man aged 25-45 years who had recovered from COVID-19. Sequenced: PBMCs or T cells enriched from blood (not recorded which). The CDR3 region is CASSFLLGTDVNLAYEQYF. The CDR3 DNA is TGTGCCAGCAGCTTCCTGTTGGGCACCGATGTAAATCTTGCCTACGAGCAGTACTTC.